The rows below give T cell receptor beta chains drawn from one sample of a study of T cell responses to AZD1222 COVID-19 vaccine. The repertoire was sequenced with immunoSEQ multiplex PCR; TCRdb's copy has only in-frame clones and lacks some. The table records fewer than 120,000 clones, 81% of them present only once. The specimen was peripheral blood, collected on day 0 of AZD1222 vaccination. The origin of the receptors is an adult in good health. The conserved cysteine and the conserved F or W are not part of the CDR3 here.

v_gene	CDR3aa
TRBV2	ASRWTEVNTEAF
TRBV27	ASSRSGLRKETQY
TRBV24-1	ATSDPNTDTQY
TRBV3-1/TRBV3-2	ASSQETFALH
TRBV6-5	ASRMTANYGYT
TRBV15	ATALGRGGITDTQY
TRBV7-9	ASSLQGNQPQH
TRBV12-3/TRBV12-4	ASSLAGGKKAF
TRBV27	ASTRGFNTEAF
TRBV19	ASSSVTSGSYEQY
TRBV28	ASSWGGVSGNTIY
TRBV7-2	ASSYLGVSLMNTEAF
TRBV18	ASSPDRGNEKLF
TRBV28	ASSLSNYEQY
TRBV15	ATSRERAEDWGYGTGELF
TRBV7-2	ASSLAGGKETQY
TRBV5-4	ASSLLGVLDEQY
TRBV6-5	ASRTGQVVGEQY
TRBV5-6	ASSLLPVLGTEAF
TRBV3-1/TRBV3-2	ASSQDGASYNEQF
TRBV6-2/TRBV6-3	ASSYAPGTFYNEQF
TRBV7-2	ASSVSGGAYEQY
TRBV18	ASSHLEVEGYT